The 10 T cell receptor beta chains reported below all come from one sample, sequenced in a study of identical twins. From the 5' RACE reads, TCRdb called clonotypes with MiXCR, one entry per CDR3 protein. This sample has 450,000 or so distinct CDR3 sequences, with approximately 15% found just once. Another study also made use of these data, one on yellow fever vaccine responses in identical twins.

The source material was CD4+ T cells sorted from blood. The receptors shown here come from a woman aged 18-30 years in good health.

The chain is built from TRBV20-1 and TRBJ2-2, with D perhaps being TRBD1 or TRBD2 (5 bases each). Trimming took 0 bases from V and 7 from J, leaving 15 bases between them. The germline V gene has CDR1 DFQATT and CDR2 SNEGSKA (reference sequence). This CDR3 region has 15 residues. The CDR3 bases are TGCAGTGCTAGAGATGAGGCACAGGCGGGCGGGGAGCTGTTTTTT. Translated, it gives CSARDEAQAGGELFF.

The chain has TRBV4-3 and TRBJ1-2; TRBD1 might be the D (6 bases). Germline V gene data show CDR1 as LGHNA and CDR2 as YSLEER. This CDR3 has 16 amino acids. The ends were cut back, 0 bases at V and 1 base at J, with 12 bases in the middle. The CDR3 protein is CASSQEGRGGNYGYTF. DNA of the CDR3: TGCGCCAGCAGCCAAGAGGGCAGGGGCGGTAACTATGGCTACACCTTC.

The J gene is TRBJ1-2, the V gene TRBV2; tentatively, D is TRBD1 (5 bases). The CDR3 spans 13 residues. V was clipped by 8 bases and J by 6 bases, with 16 bases between them. Germline assignment: CDR1 SNHLY and CDR2 FYNNEI. CDR3 amino acids: CASRYLRENGYTF. CDR3 coding DNA: TGTGCCAGCCGCTATCTCAGGGAGAATGGCTACACCTTC.

The genes are TRBV20-1 and TRBJ2-5, with D tentatively TRBD1 (6 bases). V shed 4 bases and J shed 5 bases, with 14 bases lying between them. CDR1 is DFQATT, CDR2 SNEGSKA, per germline (reference sequence). The length of the CDR3 is 13 residues. The CDR3 sequence is CSAISGGWETQYF. CDR3 in DNA: TGCAGTGCTATTTCTGGGGGCTGGGAGACCCAGTACTTC.

V and J are TRBV7-6 and TRBJ1-1, with TRBD1 matching over 8 bases. CDR1 and CDR2 from the germline V gene are SGHVS and FNYEAQ. This CDR3 has 14 amino acids. Trimming took 5 bases from V and 1 from J; bases not matched to a gene: 3. Here the CDR3 DNA reads TGTGCCAGCAGCGCAGACAGGGGGAACACTGAAGCTTTCTTT. Translated: CASSADRGNTEAFF.

The chain couples TRBV7-9 to TRBJ2-3; D may correspond to TRBD1 or TRBD2 (6 bases each). This CDR3 has 14 residues. CDR1 is SEHNR, CDR2 FQNEAQ, per germline (reference sequence). Trimming took off 5 bases at V and 6 bases at J, with 15 bases between the two ends. CDR3 residues: CASSTRGAGDTQYF. The DNA of the CDR3 is TGTGCCAGCAGCACAAGGGGGGCCGGGGATACGCAGTATTTT.

This clonotype occurred a few times. The chain uses TRBV6-1 and TRBJ2-3, with D possibly being TRBD1 or TRBD2 (6 bases each). Germline V gene lookup returns CDR1 MNHNS and CDR2 SASEGT. V was shortened by 6 bases and J by 1 base, with 14 bases between the two germline ends. CDR3 length equals 15 residues. CDR3 DNA: TGTGCCAGCAGCACGCCTAGGGGGGGCACAGATACGCAGTATTTT. This codes for CASSTPRGGTDTQYF.

This clonotype was observed a handful of times. This chain uses TRBV4-2 with TRBJ2-1, with unresolved D. The V gene's germline CDR1 is LGHNA and CDR2 YNFKEQ. CDR3 length equals 15 residues. The germline V and J ends were trimmed by 6 bases and 6 bases, with 18 bases remaining between them. The CDR3 reads CASSTFVGPPNEQFF. The CDR3 nucleotides are TGTGCCAGCAGTACTTTCGTCGGGCCCCCCAATGAGCAGTTCTTC.

V and J are TRBV19 and TRBJ1-1; D remains unclear. Trimming stripped 6 bases from V and 1 base from J, with 12 bases between. The CDR3 spans 14 residues. The germline CDR1 and CDR2 sequences are LNHDA and SQIVND (reference sequence). This CDR3 is CASSPLGKNTEAFF. Here the CDR3 DNA reads TGTGCCAGTAGCCCACTGGGTAAGAACACTGAAGCTTTCTTT.

The V call is TRBV3-1, the J call TRBJ2-7; D ambiguous. Germline V CDR1 and CDR2: LGHDT, YNNKEL (reference sequence). V was cut by 2 bases and J by 7 bases, with 9 bases left in between. CDR3 length equals 12 residues. Written as DNA, the CDR3 is TGTGCCAGCAGCCAATCTGAAGGTGAGCAGTACTTC. It codes for CASSQSEGEQYF.